This T cell receptor (beta chain) emerged from a study of response to subunit inactivated influenza vaccine. TCRdb reprocessed the RT-PCR reads with MiXCR, giving one entry per CDR3 protein. The repertoire holds a few hundred thousand distinct CDR3 sequences, with 11% to 15% as singletons. In this sample, this clonotype turned up a few times. Its specificity is not known. This CDR3 region has 14 residues. The ends lost 6 bases at V and 7 bases at J; junction bases unmatched: 5. Study-wide results and caveats: Every seasonal influenza vaccination brings in few new T cells, the authors suggested.

The TCR sequence derives from a man aged 50 to 60 who received an inactivated influenza vaccine. The sample in question was PBMCs from blood, obtained approximately 13 days after vaccination. The chain couples TRBV12-3 or TRBV12-4 to TRBJ2-7; 14 bases match TRBD2. The CDR3 nucleotides are TGTGCCAGCAGGCCCGGGACTAGCGGGGGTGAGCAGTACTTC. Amino acid sequence: CASRPGTSGGEQYF.